One and the same sample provided the 20 T cell receptor beta chains below, sequenced in a study of memory B cells and T cells in multiple sclerosis. The antigens these receptors bind are not known. The protocol was immunoSEQ multiplex PCR, while the TCRdb copy is restricted to in-frame clones and leaves out a portion. The data show 46,000 or so clones, roughly 87% seen once. After stimulus-free culture, autoproliferating CFSE-dim and non-proliferating CFSE-high T cells were sequenced separately. Replicate wells were pooled after approximately seven days of stimulus-free culture of some 50 million CFSE-labeled PBMCs. The sample consisted of PBMCs from blood kept in culture. The origin of the receptors is a human donor with multiple sclerosis.

CDR3: CASSLAGTDTQYF. The CDR3 coding sequence is TGCGCCAGCAGCTTGGCGGGCACAGATACGCAGTATTTT. This chain uses TRBV5-1 with TRBJ2-3, with unresolved D. Germline V gene data show CDR1 as SGHRS and CDR2 as YFSETQ. This CDR3 has 13 residues. Between the trimmed V and J ends, which lost 0 bases and 1 base, there was a span of 3 bases. The entire variable domain, with the rest obtained from reference TRBV5-1 and TRBJ2-3, is as follows: KAGVTQTPRYLIKTRGQQVTLSCSPISGHRSVSWYQQTPGQGLQFLFEYFSETQRNKGNFPGRFSGRQFSNSRSEMNVSTLELGDSALYLCASSLAGTDTQYFGPGTRLTVL.

The J gene is TRBJ1-5, the V gene TRBV5-8; D is undetermined. CDR3 length: 15 amino acids. Per germline, CDR1 SGHTS and CDR2 YDEGEE. V was cut by 3 bases and J by 6 bases, with 16 bases left in between. The CDR3 loop reads CASSSYNRPGQPQHF. CDR3 bases: TGTGCCAGCAGCTCCTACAACCGCCCCGGTCAGCCCCAGCATTTT.

This CDR3 reads CAWSESSHYGYTF. CDR3 bases: TGTGCCTGGAGTGAGAGCAGCCACTATGGCTACACCTTC. The chain couples TRBV30 to TRBJ1-2; D uncertain. CDR1 GTSNPN and CDR2 SVGIG come from the germline V gene (reference sequence). V lost 1 base to trimming and J lost 3 bases, with 9 bases between them. This CDR3 is 13 amino acids long. The full variable domain, with the rest looked up from reference TRBV30 and TRBJ1-2, is SQTIHQWPATLVQPVGSPLSLECTVEGTSNPNLYWYRQAAGRGLQLLFYSVGIGQISSEVPQNLSASRPQDRQFILSSKKLLLSDSGFYLCAWSESSHYGYTFGSGTRLTVV.

V is TRBV28 and J is TRBJ2-3, with D hard to call. CDR1 MDHEN and CDR2 SYDVKM come from the germline V gene. The V gene lost 3 bases and the J gene lost 2 bases, with 3 bases spanning the gap. CDR3 length: 12 residues. The CDR3 nucleotides are TGTGCCAGCAGTTTGGCCACAGATACGCAGTATTTT. Its protein is CASSLATDTQYF. The variable domain in full, completed from reference TRBV28 and TRBJ2-3, reads DVKVTQSSRYLVKRTGEKVFLECVQDMDHENMFWYRQDPGLGLRLIYFSYDVKMKEKGDIPEGYSVSREKKERFSLILESASTNQTSMYLCASSLATDTQYFGPGTRLTVL.

The chain couples TRBV19 to TRBJ2-1, with 8 bases matching TRBD2. This CDR3 region has 15 residues. Germline-derived CDR1 and CDR2 are LNHDA and SQIVND (reference sequence). With V trimmed by 5 bases and J by 0 bases, 3 bases remained unmatched. For the CDR3, the DNA is TGTGCCAGTAGTGCGACTAGCGACTCCTACAATGAGCAGTTCTTC. Its protein is CASSATSDSYNEQFF.

The chain has TRBV4-1 and TRBJ1-4; D possibly corresponds to TRBD1 (6 bases). The V end lost 2 bases, the J end lost 7 bases, and 14 bases lay between the germline ends. Germline assignment: CDR1 MGHRA and CDR2 YSYEKL. CDR3 length: 15 amino acids. In nucleotides, the CDR3 is TGCGCCAGCAGCCAACGGACAGTCGAGGGTGAAAAACTGTTTTTT. It encodes CASSQRTVEGEKLFF.

This sequence joins TRBV4-2 and TRBJ2-1; TRBD2 aligns across 8 bases. Germline lookup yields CDR1 LGHNA and CDR2 YNFKEQ. CDR3 size: 18 residues. The V segment lost 4 bases and the J segment 8 bases; nucleotides outside the gene matches: 19. In DNA, the CDR3 is TGTGCCAGCAGCCTTCCAGTATCTGCGGGGGGTGCGAGGCATGAGCAGTTCTTC. This codes for CASSLPVSAGGARHEQFF.

This clone was counted a few times. V is TRBV5-8 and J is TRBJ2-7; D perhaps matches TRBD1 (6 bases). Germline-derived CDR1 and CDR2 are SGHTS and YDEGEE. The CDR3 has 16 amino acids. Trimming stripped 0 bases from V and 0 bases from J, with 13 bases between. The CDR3 DNA reads TGTGCCAGCAGCTTGGTTGTGACGGGACACTCCTACGAGCAGTACTTC. This codes for CASSLVVTGHSYEQYF.

V is TRBV19 and J is TRBJ1-1, with unresolved D. Germline CDR1 LNHDA, CDR2 SQIVND (reference sequence). Trimming left V 7 bases short and J 1 base short, with 10 bases between. The length of the CDR3 is 13 residues. This chain's CDR3 is CASIGRENTEAFF. DNA of the CDR3: TGTGCCAGTATCGGACGGGAGAACACTGAAGCTTTCTTT.

As to this clone: In the same sample, other DNA sequences code for this CDR3. This chain joins TRBV4-3 and TRBJ1-5, with D possibly TRBD1 on 6 matching bases. Germline CDR1 LGHNA, CDR2 YSLEER. The CDR3 contains 13 residues. Trimming left V 0 bases short and J 7 bases short, with 7 bases between. The CDR3 coding sequence is TGCGCCAGCAGCCAAGAAGGGGGACAGCCCCAGCATTTT. It codes for CASSQEGGQPQHF.

The chain couples TRBV15 to TRBJ2-3; 7 bases fit TRBD1. Trimming at V came to 9 bases and at J to 1 base, leaving 10 bases not matched to a gene. From germline, CDR1 is LNHNV and CDR2 YYDKDF (reference sequence). This CDR3 contains 15 residues. The CDR3 sequence is CATLRTGAGTDTQYF. The CDR3 coding sequence is TGTGCCACGCTTCGAACAGGGGCGGGCACAGATACGCAGTATTTT.

The chain couples TRBV9 to TRBJ2-1, with D maybe TRBD1 (5 bases). V gave up 5 bases and J gave up 6 bases, with 15 bases separating them. Germline CDR1 and CDR2: SGDLS and YYNGEE. The CDR3 runs 14 residues. In DNA form, the CDR3 reads TGTGCCAGCAGTAAGGGGCAGGGAATCAATGAGCAGTTCTTC. Its protein product is CASSKGQGINEQFF.

The CDR3 loop reads CAWSVLGGKQYF. CDR3 nucleotide sequence: TGTGCCTGGAGTGTACTCGGGGGCAAGCAGTACTTC. The V gene is TRBV30, the J gene TRBJ2-7; tentatively, D is TRBD1 or TRBD2 (6 bases each). V lost 0 bases and J 8 bases, leaving 11 bases between the germline ends. The CDR3 loop spans 12 amino acids. Germline CDR1 is GTSNPN and CDR2 is SVGIG (reference sequence).

This clone has a single count. The chain couples TRBV10-3 to TRBJ2-1; D is ambiguous. This CDR3 is built from 13 residues. The V gene lost 2 bases and the J gene lost 7 bases, with 9 bases spanning the gap. The V gene's germline CDR1 is ENHRY and CDR2 SYGVKD. Here the CDR3 DNA reads TGTGCCATCAGTGAGCTGGGTCGGAATGAGCAGTTCTTC. It translates to CAISELGRNEQFF.

The chain couples TRBV6-5 to TRBJ1-1; the D gene is possibly TRBD1 (5 bases). The V gene's germline CDR1 is MNHEY and CDR2 SVGAGI. The CDR3 consists of 13 residues. Trimming left V 4 bases short and J 7 bases short, with 13 bases between. CDR3 sequence (DNA): TGTGCCAGCAGTTCATCTGGGGACGTTGAAGCTTTCTTT. Protein: CASSSSGDVEAFF.

The CDR3 DNA follows: TGTGCCAGCAGTTACTCTATAGAGCAGCCCCAGCATTTT. The encoded protein is CASSYSIEQPQHF. The gene calls are TRBV6-5 and TRBJ1-5, with D uncertain. This CDR3 is 13 amino acids long. Trimming pared 0 bases from V and 7 bases from J, leaving 7 bases between. The germline V gene encodes CDR1 MNHEY and CDR2 SVGAGI.

The chain has TRBV27 and TRBJ2-7, with a possible D match to TRBD1 (5 bases). The CDR3 length is 16 residues. V dropped 0 bases and J dropped 0 bases, with 12 bases sitting between them. The germline V gene has CDR1 MNHEY and CDR2 SMNVEV (reference sequence). Here the CDR3 DNA reads TGTGCCAGCAGTTTATCGGGGCAGGTTTACTCCTACGAGCAGTACTTC. Its protein is CASSLSGQVYSYEQYF.

The chain couples TRBV7-8 to TRBJ2-5, with D perhaps TRBD2 (6 bases). Trimming left V 5 bases short and J 4 bases short, with 17 bases between. The germline CDR1 and CDR2 sequences are SGHVS and FQNEAQ. This CDR3 has 15 amino acids. CDR3 sequence: CASSPSWGRSETQYF. DNA of the CDR3: TGTGCCAGCAGCCCCTCTTGGGGGAGGTCAGAGACCCAGTACTTC.

The V gene is TRBV19, the J gene TRBJ1-5; maybe TRBD1 (6 bases). The length of the CDR3 is 16 residues. Germline V gene lookup returns CDR1 LNHDA and CDR2 SQIVND (reference sequence). The ends were cut back, 4 bases at V and 4 bases at J, with 17 bases in the middle. The CDR3 protein is CASSTKGTGTNQPQHF. The CDR3 DNA sequence: TGTGCCAGTAGTACAAAGGGAACAGGGACTAATCAGCCCCAGCATTTT. Full variable domain (remainder filled in from reference TRBV19 and TRBJ1-5): DGGITQSPKYLFRKEGQNVTLSCEQNLNHDAMYWYRQDPGQGLRLIYYSQIVNDFQKGDIAEGYSVSREKKESFPLTVTSAQKNPTAFYLCASSTKGTGTNQPQHFGDGTRLSIL.

This clone was seen a handful of times. The chain couples TRBV29-1 to TRBJ1-1; TRBD1 is a possible D gene (5 bases). The CDR3 runs 11 residues. V was cut by 4 bases and J by 11 bases, with 14 bases left in between. Looked up from germline, CDR1 is SQVTM and CDR2 is ANQGSEA. This CDR3 is CSVGSGTKAFF. CDR3 DNA: TGCAGCGTTGGATCGGGGACGAAGGCTTTCTTT. The full variable domain, rest sourced from reference TRBV29-1 and TRBJ1-1, is SAVISQKPSRDICQRGTSLTIQCQVDSQVTMMFWYRQQPGQSLTLIATANQGSEATYESGFVIDKFPISRPNLTFSTLTVSNMSPEDSSIYLCSVGSGTKAFFGQGTRLTVV.